This T cell receptor (beta chain) appears in the sequencing data of a study of regulatory T cells in long-lasting Graves disease. There are 15 residues in the CDR3. CDR1 and CDR2 from the germline V gene are GTSNPN and SVGIG (reference sequence). After removal of 5 bases from V and 0 bases from J, the junction contained 3 bases not matched to a gene. CDR3 regions were amplified by Arm-PCR using iRepertoire HTBI primers to build TCR beta libraries. TCRdb passed the multiplex PCR reads through MiXCR, listing each CDR3 protein once. The data hold 450,000 to 700,000 distinct CDR3 sequences, with 13% observed a single time. Time point: newly diagnosed GD, antithyroid drugs for less than 3 months. Extracted RNA from PBMCs served as the source of the TCR library. This clonotype was picked up many times. The same sample was also used in a study of T cells in Graves' hyperthyroidism and ophthalmopathy.

Source: peripheral blood mononuclear cells (PBMCs), taken at new diagnosis, from a patient treated with antithyroid drugs. The TCR comes from a man aged 25 to 40 with Graves disease. The rearrangement uses TRBV30 and TRBJ2-7, with 14 positions matching TRBD2. CDR3 nucleotides: TGTGCCTGGCAGGGGACTAGCGGGAGCTCCTACGAGCAGTACTTC. This encodes CAWQGTSGSSYEQYF.